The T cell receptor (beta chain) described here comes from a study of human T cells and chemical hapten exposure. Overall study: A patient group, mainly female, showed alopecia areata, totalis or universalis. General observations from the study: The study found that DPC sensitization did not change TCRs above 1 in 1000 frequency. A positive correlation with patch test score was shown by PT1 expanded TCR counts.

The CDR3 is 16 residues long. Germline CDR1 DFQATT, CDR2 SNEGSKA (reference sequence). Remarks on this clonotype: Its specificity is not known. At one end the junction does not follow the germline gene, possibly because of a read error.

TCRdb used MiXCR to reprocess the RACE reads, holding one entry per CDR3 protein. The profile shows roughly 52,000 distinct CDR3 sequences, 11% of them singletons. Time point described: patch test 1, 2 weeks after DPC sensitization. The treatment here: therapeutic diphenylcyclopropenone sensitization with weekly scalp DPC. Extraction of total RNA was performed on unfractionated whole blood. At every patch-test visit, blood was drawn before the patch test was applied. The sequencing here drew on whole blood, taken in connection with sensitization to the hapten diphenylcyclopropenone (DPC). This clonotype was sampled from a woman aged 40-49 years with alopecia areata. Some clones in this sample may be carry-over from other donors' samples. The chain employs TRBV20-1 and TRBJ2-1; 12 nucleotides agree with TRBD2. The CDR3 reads CSARVYTSGGYKEQFF. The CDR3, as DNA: TGCAGTGCTAGAGTTTATACTAGCGGGGGGTACAAAGAGCAGTTCTTC.